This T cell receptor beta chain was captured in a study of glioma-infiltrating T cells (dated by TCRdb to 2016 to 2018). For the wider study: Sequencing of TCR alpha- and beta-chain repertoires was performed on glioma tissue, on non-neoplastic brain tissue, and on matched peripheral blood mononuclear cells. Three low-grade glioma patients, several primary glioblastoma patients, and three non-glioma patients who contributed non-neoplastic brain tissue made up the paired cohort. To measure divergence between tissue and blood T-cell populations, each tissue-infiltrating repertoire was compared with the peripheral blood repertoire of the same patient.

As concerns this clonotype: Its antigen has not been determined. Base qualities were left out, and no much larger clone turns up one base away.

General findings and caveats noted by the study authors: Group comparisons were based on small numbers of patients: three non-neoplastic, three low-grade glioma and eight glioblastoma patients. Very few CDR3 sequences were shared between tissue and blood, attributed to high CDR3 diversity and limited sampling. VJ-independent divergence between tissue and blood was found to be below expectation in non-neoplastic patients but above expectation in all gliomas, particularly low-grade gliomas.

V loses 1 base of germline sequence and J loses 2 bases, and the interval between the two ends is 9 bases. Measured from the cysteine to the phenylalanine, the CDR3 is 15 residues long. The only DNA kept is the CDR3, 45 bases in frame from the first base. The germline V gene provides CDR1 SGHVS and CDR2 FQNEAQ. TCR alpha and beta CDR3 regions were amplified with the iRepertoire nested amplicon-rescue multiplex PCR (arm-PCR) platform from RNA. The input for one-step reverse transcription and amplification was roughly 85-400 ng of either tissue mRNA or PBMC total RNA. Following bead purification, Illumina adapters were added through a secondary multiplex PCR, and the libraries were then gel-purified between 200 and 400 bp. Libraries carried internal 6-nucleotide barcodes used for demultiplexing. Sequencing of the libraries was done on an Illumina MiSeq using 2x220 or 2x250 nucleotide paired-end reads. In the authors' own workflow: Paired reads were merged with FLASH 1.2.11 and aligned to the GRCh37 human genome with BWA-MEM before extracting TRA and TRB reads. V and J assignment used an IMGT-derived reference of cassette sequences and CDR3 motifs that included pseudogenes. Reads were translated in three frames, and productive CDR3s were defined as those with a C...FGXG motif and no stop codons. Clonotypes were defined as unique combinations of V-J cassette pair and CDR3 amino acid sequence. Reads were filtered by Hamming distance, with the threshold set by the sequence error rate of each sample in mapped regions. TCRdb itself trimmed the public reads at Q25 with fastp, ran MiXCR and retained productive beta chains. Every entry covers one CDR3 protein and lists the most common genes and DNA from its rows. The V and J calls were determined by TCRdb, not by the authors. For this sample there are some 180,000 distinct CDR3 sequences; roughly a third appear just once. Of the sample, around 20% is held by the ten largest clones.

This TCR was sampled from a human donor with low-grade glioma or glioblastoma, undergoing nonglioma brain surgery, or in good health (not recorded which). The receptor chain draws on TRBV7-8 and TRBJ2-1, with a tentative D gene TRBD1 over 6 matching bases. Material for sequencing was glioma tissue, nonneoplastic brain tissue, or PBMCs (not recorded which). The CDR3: CASSLGGPPYNEQFF. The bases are TGTGCCAGCAGCTTAGGGGGGCCTCCCTACAATGAGCAGTTCTTC.